This TCR beta chain originates from a study of radiotherapy plus CTLA-4 blockade in lung cancer. Study-wide results and caveats: An expansion of tumor-derived TCR clones occurred in blood after radiotherapy plus ipilimumab.

The CDR3 contains 14 residues. CDR1 is MGHRA, CDR2 YSYEKL, per germline. After removal of 4 bases from V and 4 bases from J, the junction contained 2 bases not matched to a gene. The table came from immunoSEQ multiplex PCR; TCRdb's copy has only in-frame clones and leaves some out. The sample contains tens of thousands of clones, approximately 77% of which appear only once. A word on this clone: The antigen is undetermined.

The source of this sequence is a human donor with non-small cell lung cancer whose response to radiotherapy plus ipilimumab could not be evaluated. V usage is TRBV4-1 and J usage is TRBJ2-5, with TRBD2 matching 11 bases. The source was peripheral blood, collected from a patient treated with radiotherapy plus ipilimumab. In DNA form, the CDR3 reads TGCGCCAGCAGCCTAGGGACTAGCGGAGAGACCCAGTACTTC. This gives the protein CASSLGTSGETQYF.